The subject of this entry is one TCR beta chain. V shed 0 bases and J shed 2 bases, with 11 bases lying between them. CDR1 and CDR2 (germline): SGHRS, YFSETQ. The CDR3 contains 15 residues. These data belong to a study of blood T cell repertoires in COVID-19. Turning to the study itself: Material from acute and convalescent COVID-19 was sourced from the United States, Italy and Spain.

Only in-frame clones appear in the TCRdb table, and some are missing; sequencing was by immunoSEQ multiplex PCR. This sample has about 58,000 clones, with approximately 87% found just once. This receptor was identified in a man aged 40-49 years with active COVID-19. The chain combines TRBV5-1 with TRBJ2-5, with D perhaps TRBD2 (5 bases). The sequenced sample was peripheral blood. The CDR3 is CASSLARRTQETQYF. DNA for the CDR3: TGCGCCAGCAGCTTGGCCAGGAGGACTCAAGAGACCCAGTACTTC.